This TCR beta chain was retrieved from a study of cytomegalovirus exposure and HLA in healthy donors. The PCR ran on 60 Vbeta and 13 Jbeta primers. Profiling relied on immunoSEQ multiplex PCR, and the TCRdb table lists in-frame clones only, not all of them. Of some 130,000 clones listed, around 78% are singletons. On this clone: Antigen: not known.

Regarding the study as a whole: Cytomegalovirus association was assigned to approximately 160 TCR beta chains. A later analysis linked a missense DCLRE1C variant to TCR beta V- and J-gene trimming.

Sample: PBMCs. The receptor was derived from a woman between 45 and 65 years old in good health and CMV-seronegative.

CDR3 protein: CASSTQGWDTEAFF. The CDR3 nucleotides read TGTGCCAGCAGCACCCAGGGGTGGGACACTGAAGCTTTCTTT. The V call is TRBV7-3, the J call TRBJ1-1, with a possible D match to TRBD1 (6 bases). Per germline, CDR1 SGHTA and CDR2 FQGTGA. This CDR3 region has 14 residues. V lost 5 bases to trimming and J lost 3 bases, with 13 bases between them.